Presented here are 21 T cell receptor beta chains from one specimen sequenced in a study of cytomegalovirus exposure and HLA in healthy donors. PCR used 60 Vbeta primers and 13 Jbeta primers. Profiled with immunoSEQ multiplex PCR; TCRdb holds only in-frame clones, not every one. The clone table shows more than 100,000 clones, with the ten largest holding less than 4.5%. Sequencing was carried out using PBMCs. The receptors derive from a man aged 18-30 years in good health and CMV-seronegative.

V is TRBV30 and J is TRBJ1-1; a possible D gene is TRBD1 (5 bases). Germline CDR1 GTSNPN, CDR2 SVGIG (reference sequence). The CDR3 loop spans 11 amino acids. Trimming took 7 bases from V and 4 from J, leaving 10 bases between them. Here the CDR3 DNA reads TGTGCCTCTTGGAGGGGCACTGAAGCTTTCTTT. Translating it yields CASWRGTEAFF.

The chain uses TRBV28 and TRBJ2-1; possibly TRBD2 for D (6 bases). From germline, CDR1 is MDHEN and CDR2 SYDVKM. V was trimmed by 2 bases and J by 0 bases, leaving 8 bases between them. This CDR3 is built from 15 residues. In nucleotides, the CDR3 is TGTGCCAGCAGTTTAGCGGGAAGCTCCTACAATGAGCAGTTCTTC. Residues: CASSLAGSSYNEQFF.

This sequence joins TRBV9 and TRBJ1-1; D is unresolved. V was trimmed by 4 bases and J by 0 bases, leaving 7 bases between them. The CDR3 length is 13 residues. Looked up from germline, CDR1 is SGDLS and CDR2 is YYNGEE. The CDR3 loop reads CASSPLVNTEAFF. Written as DNA, the CDR3 is TGTGCCAGCAGCCCACTAGTGAACACTGAAGCTTTCTTT.

V is TRBV7-9 and J is TRBJ2-7; possibly TRBD2 for D (6 bases). Germline V CDR1 and CDR2: SEHNR, FQNEAQ (reference sequence). This CDR3 region has 14 residues. V was shortened by 1 base and J by 4 bases, with 11 bases between the two germline ends. The CDR3 nucleotides read TGTGCCAGCAGCTTAGTTAGCGGCGGTTACGAGCAGTACTTC. Protein: CASSLVSGGYEQYF.

DNA for the CDR3: TGTGCCAGCAGCGTCCAGGGGGCGCGGACTAATGAAAAACTGTTTTTT. Encoded protein: CASSVQGARTNEKLFF. This sequence joins TRBV9 and TRBJ1-4; 8 positions agree with TRBD1. This CDR3 contains 16 residues. Germline CDR1 is SGDLS and CDR2 is YYNGEE. After removal of 2 bases from V and 2 bases from J, the junction contained 5 bases not matched to a gene.

The rearrangement joins TRBV7-8 to TRBJ2-2; a weak D match, TRBD1 (6 bases). The V end was cut by 3 bases, the J end by 4 bases, with 18 bases between. CDR1 and CDR2 from the germline V gene are SGHVS and FQNEAQ. CDR3 length equals 17 residues. CDR3 amino acids: CASSFRWTQGGTGELFF. CDR3 sequence (DNA): TGTGCCAGCAGCTTCCGGTGGACACAGGGCGGCACCGGGGAGCTGTTTTTT.

The chain carries TRBV6-5 and TRBJ1-2, with 7 nucleotides matching TRBD1. Unmatched junction bases numbered 4, after V lost 6 bases and J lost 3 bases. The CDR3 is 13 residues long. Germline CDR1 reads MNHEY; CDR2 reads SVGAGI. This CDR3 reads CASRETGHYGYTF. CDR3 nucleotide sequence: TGTGCCAGCAGAGAGACAGGGCACTATGGCTACACCTTC.

The chain uses TRBV7-8 and TRBJ2-1; TRBD1 aligns across 8 bases. V gave up 5 bases and J gave up 4 bases; unmatched junction bases: 7. The CDR3 totals 15 residues. In germline, CDR1 is SGHVS, CDR2 FQNEAQ. CDR3 loop: CASSLRQGRYNEQFF. The CDR3 DNA reads as TGTGCCAGCAGCCTCAGACAGGGGAGGTACAATGAGCAGTTCTTC.

The chain has TRBV5-4 and TRBJ2-6, with 8 bases aligning to TRBD1. The CDR3 loop spans 15 amino acids. J was trimmed by 4 bases and V by 7 bases; bases with no gene match: 7. Germline lookup yields CDR1 SGHNT and CDR2 YYREEE (reference sequence). The CDR3 DNA reads as TGTGCCAGCCATCAGGGGGCTAGAGGGGCCAACGTCCTGACTTTC. Translated, it gives CASHQGARGANVLTF.

The chain carries TRBV5-8 and TRBJ1-1; possibly TRBD1 for D (6 bases). V lost 4 bases, J lost 5 bases, and 18 bases lay in between. This CDR3 region has 15 residues. Germline values: CDR1 SGHTS, CDR2 YDEGEE. The CDR3 protein is CASSIRGQRGTEAFF. DNA of the CDR3: TGTGCCAGCAGCATACGTGGACAGAGAGGGACTGAAGCTTTCTTT.

The rearrangement links TRBV9 to TRBJ1-1; 8 bases match TRBD1. V lost 3 bases to trimming and J lost 5 bases; unmatched junction nucleotides: 3. The CDR3 extends over 13 amino acids. CDR1 and CDR2 (germline): SGDLS, YYNGEE. The CDR3 region is CASSDTGGTEAFF. In DNA form, the CDR3 reads TGTGCCAGCAGCGACACAGGGGGTACTGAAGCTTTCTTT.

The chain has TRBV10-3 and TRBJ2-7; 8 nucleotides align to TRBD1. In germline, CDR1 is ENHRY, CDR2 SYGVKD. The junction had 6 bases not matched to a gene; V was cut back by 4 bases and J by 1 base. This CDR3 region has 15 residues. CDR3 nucleotide sequence: TGTGCCATCAGTGCTAGACAGGGGAAATCCTACGAGCAGTACTTC. This translates into CAISARQGKSYEQYF.

The chain is built from TRBV7-9 and TRBJ2-5; 9 bases match TRBD1. The ends lost 1 base at V and 6 bases at J; junction bases unmatched: 6. CDR1 is SEHNR, CDR2 FQNEAQ, per germline (reference sequence). The CDR3 covers 15 residues. The CDR3 DNA is TGTGCCAGCAGCTTAGGGACAGGGGAGGAGAAGACCCAGTACTTC. It codes for CASSLGTGEEKTQYF. The whole variable domain, remainder taken from reference TRBV7-9 and TRBJ2-5, is DTGVSQNPRHKITKRGQNVTFRCDPISEHNRLYWYRQTLGQGPEFLTYFQNEAQLEKSRLLSDRFSAERPKGSFSTLEIQRTEQGDSAMYLCASSLGTGEEKTQYFGPGTRLLVL.

V and J are TRBV9 and TRBJ2-5; 14 bases are a match to TRBD2. CDR1 and CDR2 from the germline V gene are SGDLS and YYNGEE. With 0 bases clipped from V and 5 bases from J, the junction kept 6 bases outside the gene matches. The CDR3 covers 17 residues. The CDR3 bases are TGTGCCAGCAGCGTAGTGGGACTAGCGGGGGTCCCCGAGACCCAGTACTTC. This sequence encodes CASSVVGLAGVPETQYF.

The chain carries TRBV5-1 and TRBJ1-1; weak D call: TRBD1 (5 bases). Trimming removed 0 bases from V and 5 bases from J, with 17 bases in between. The CDR3 length is 16 residues. Germline V gene data show CDR1 as SGHRS and CDR2 as YFSETQ. The CDR3, as DNA: TGCGCCAGCAGCTTGGCCAACCCTTCAGGGATAACTGAAGCTTTCTTT. It is translated as CASSLANPSGITEAFF.

The chain is built from TRBV4-1 and TRBJ2-7; D gene unclear. The germline V gene has CDR1 MGHRA and CDR2 YSYEKL. Trimming removed 4 bases at V and 5 bases at J, with 15 bases between. The CDR3 is 14 residues long. The CDR3 sequence: CASSRVLFSDEQYF. The CDR3 DNA is TGCGCCAGCAGCCGCGTCCTGTTCAGCGACGAGCAGTACTTC.

The chain recombines TRBV4-1 with TRBJ2-1; 12 bases line up with TRBD2. The CDR3 sequence is 15 residues long. The ends lost 1 base at V and 11 bases at J; junction bases unmatched: 6. In germline, CDR1 is MGHRA, CDR2 YSYEKL. DNA of the CDR3: TGCGCCAGCAGCCAAGGACTAGCGGGAGCATTAAAGCAGTTCTTC. Its protein product is CASSQGLAGALKQFF.

The rearrangement uses TRBV5-1 and TRBJ2-5; TRBD1 matches 9 bases. CDR3 length: 15 amino acids. Trimming cost V 0 bases and J 5 bases; bases outside gene matches: 5. Germline values: CDR1 SGHRS, CDR2 YFSETQ. The CDR3 region has the DNA TGCGCCAGCAGCTTGGTTACAGGGGGCGGTGAGACCCAGTACTTC. Amino acid sequence: CASSLVTGGGETQYF.

V and J are TRBV5-1 and TRBJ2-2; 10 bases align to TRBD2. The V segment lost 4 bases and the J segment 4 bases; nucleotides outside the gene matches: 7. Per the germline V gene, CDR1 is SGHRS and CDR2 is YFSETQ. The CDR3 is 16 residues long. The CDR3 here is CASSLLAGEGTGELFF. For the CDR3, the DNA is TGCGCCAGCAGCCTGCTAGCGGGAGAGGGCACCGGGGAGCTGTTTTTT.

For this clone: The conserved phenylalanine or tryptophan is not found at the CDR3 terminus, so this likely reflects a read error. The genes are TRBV27 and TRBJ1-1, with 8 nucleotides matching TRBD1. The CDR3 is 14 amino acids. Trimming took 7 bases from V and 4 from J; bases not matched to a gene: 8. Germline loops: CDR1 MNHEY, CDR2 SMNVEV (reference sequence). The CDR3 coding sequence is TGTGCCAGCACTGACAGGGGTGGTAGCACTGAAGCTTTCTCT. This sequence encodes CASTDRGGSTEAFS.

This chain connects TRBV5-5 to TRBJ1-2; TRBD1 might be the D (5 bases). Germline lookup yields CDR1 SGHKS and CDR2 YYEKEE (reference sequence). V was pared by 0 bases and J by 0 bases, with 9 bases between. This CDR3 is 15 amino acids long. This CDR3 reads CASSLAGLTNYGYTF. The CDR3 nucleotides read TGTGCCAGCAGCTTGGCAGGGCTCACTAACTATGGCTACACCTTC.